The 2 T cell receptor beta chains presented below share a single source sample, sequenced in a study of shared clonotypes between healthy human individuals (dated by TCRdb to the early 2020s). For the CD8 naive samples, CD45RO-negative cells were positively selected for CCR7, yielding a CD45RA+CCR7+ population from which TemRA cells were excluded. Library construction relied on the immunoSEQ multiplex PCR assay. In its TCRdb copy, this immuneACCESS table keeps in-frame sequences only and misses some clones. Where compared with another copy, unresolved V genes explain less than half of these, and the others have no known cause. For this sample the table gives about 680,000 clones, of which approximately 90% were detected only once. Jointly, the top ten make up 24% of the sample. The sequencing input was naive CD8+ T cells sorted from blood. Per the publication, the cell subset or site label means: CD45RA+CCR7+. The receptor set was obtained from a man aged 30 to 39 in good health.

This rearrangement joins TRBV6-4 to TRBJ2-2; 7 bases align to TRBD2. Germline V gene lookup returns CDR1 MRHNA and CDR2 SNTAGT. V was pared by 7 bases and J by 1 base, with 3 bases of the junction left unmatched. This CDR3 is 14 amino acids long. CDR3 DNA: TGTGCCAGCACTAGCGGAGTGAACACCGGGGAGCTGTTTTTT. Residues: CASTSGVNTGELFF.

V and J are TRBV6-1 and TRBJ1-5; D unclear. The CDR3 runs to 14 residues. Germline V gene lookup returns CDR1 MNHNS and CDR2 SASEGT. Trimming cost V 5 bases and J 3 bases, with 11 bases left between them. The CDR3, as DNA: TGTGCCAGCAGTTCCGCGAAATACAATCAGCCCCAGCATTTT. Its translation: CASSSAKYNQPQHF.